This T cell receptor (beta chain) was obtained from a study of cytomegalovirus exposure and HLA in healthy donors. Overall study findings and caveats: In vitro, three CMV-associated chains proved specific for CMV antigens. 87-base-pair reads could not separate some V segments, including TRBV6-2 and TRBV6-3.

About this clone itself: The antigen is unknown.

This CDR3 has 16 amino acids. CDR1 and CDR2 (germline): LNHDA, SQIVND (reference sequence). V lost 6 bases and J lost 3, with 17 bases in between. PCR primers comprised 60 Vbeta and 13 Jbeta primers. Profiling relied on immunoSEQ multiplex PCR, and the TCRdb table lists in-frame clones only, not all of them. In the table there are tens of thousands of clones, roughly 77% of which are singletons. This TCR derives from a man aged 55 to 69 in good health and CMV-seronegative. The sample taken for sequencing was PBMCs. V and J are TRBV19 and TRBJ2-2, with D possibly being TRBD2 (6 bases). CDR3 nucleotide sequence: TGTGCCAGTAGACGGACGGCCGGAGGGGACACCGGGGAGCTGTTTTTT. It is translated as CASRRTAGGDTGELFF.